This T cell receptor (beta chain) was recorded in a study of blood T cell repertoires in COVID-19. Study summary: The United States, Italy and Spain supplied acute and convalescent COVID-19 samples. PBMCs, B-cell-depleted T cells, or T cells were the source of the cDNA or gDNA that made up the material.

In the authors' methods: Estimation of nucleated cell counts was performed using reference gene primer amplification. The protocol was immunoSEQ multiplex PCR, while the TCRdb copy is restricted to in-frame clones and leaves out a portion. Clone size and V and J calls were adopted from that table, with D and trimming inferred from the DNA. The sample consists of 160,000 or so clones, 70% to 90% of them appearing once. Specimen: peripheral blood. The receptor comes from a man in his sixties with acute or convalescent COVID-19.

CDR3 protein: CASSPRGGGYEQYF. The CDR3 bases are TGTGCCAGCAGTCCCCGGGGAGGGGGATACGAGCAGTACTTC. The chain is built from TRBV27 and TRBJ2-7, with D possibly matching TRBD2 (7 bases). Germline lookup yields CDR1 MNHEY and CDR2 SMNVEV (reference sequence). Trimming stripped 5 bases from V and 4 bases from J, with 15 bases between. This CDR3 is 14 amino acids long.